This T cell receptor (beta chain) was recovered during a study of T cells after posttransplantation cyclophosphamide. This CDR3 comprises 15 residues. V trimming: 4 bases; J trimming: 3 bases; junction bases outside the gene matches: 8. Germline CDR1 and CDR2: MNHEY and SVGAGI. Peripheral blood was collected from the related graft donor on the marrow donation day. Measured with immunoSEQ multiplex PCR; TCRdb has only the in-frame clones, and not every one. The sample contains tens of thousands of clones, none of them singletons. Findings and caveats of the study: Donor-recipient repertoire similarity was low at 1-2 months, rising over year one. Tissue-infiltrating T cells from skin or gut overlapped little with blood T cells.

This clone was seen many times. Its target is unknown. Other nucleotide sequences from this sample produce the same CDR3. This chain connects TRBV6-5 to TRBJ2-7, with 8 bases matching TRBD1. The sample consisted of PBMCs. This TCR came from a man in his forties in good health, CMV-negative, and a related stem cell transplant donor. This chain's CDR3 is CASSSLTGGGYEQYF. In nucleotides, the CDR3 is TGTGCCAGCAGTTCACTAACAGGGGGAGGCTACGAGCAGTACTTC.